This is a list of T cell receptor beta chains from one sample in a study of T cell repertoires in cytomegalovirus infection. TCRdb analysed the reads with MiXCR anew, one entry per CDR3 protein. The sample lists 310,000 or so distinct CDR3 sequences; around 25% were seen once. Antigens for these TCRs are unknown. The source material was cultured PBMCs, sampled from culture after CMV antigen stimulation. Receptors originate from a human donor in good health (CMV status not recorded). Some clones in this sample may be carry-over from other donors' samples. CDR3s include the opening cysteine and the closing phenylalanine or tryptophan. The D gene is left open where the match is weak. Expanded clones get a size class; other rows say once, few or many, or leave the size out.

j_call v_call clone_size d_call cdr3_aa cdr3_nt
TRBJ2-3 TRBV4-1 . TRBD2 CASSQATSEDTQYF TGCGCCAGCAGCCAAGCTACTAGCGAAGATACGCAGTATTTT
TRBJ1-1 TRBV27 few . CASSTGPGNTEAFF TGTGCCAGCAGTACAGGACCAGGTAACACTGAAGCTTTCTTT
TRBJ2-3 TRBV2 . TRBD2 CASIGNSGADTQYF TGTGCCAGCATTGGAAATAGCGGGGCAGATACGCAGTATTTT
TRBJ2-1 TRBV28 . . CASTPQGSRRYEQFF TGTGCCAGCACCCCCCAGGGCTCTAGGCGGTATGAGCAGTTCTTC
TRBJ2-1 TRBV24-1 many . CATKGASQNNEQFF TGTGCCACAAAGGGAGCGTCCCAGAACAATGAGCAGTTCTTC
TRBJ1-1 TRBV6-1 . TRBD1 CASRTGLNTEAFF TGTGCCAGCAGGACAGGGCTTAACACTGAAGCTTTCTTT
TRBJ1-5 TRBV20-1 . . CSARMDSLGPQHF TGCAGTGCTAGGATGGACAGCCTCGGGCCCCAGCATTTT
TRBJ2-1 TRBV12-3/TRBV12-4 many . CASRSRLDNEQFF TGTGCCAGCCGATCCCGGCTAGACAATGAGCAGTTCTTC
TRBJ2-2 TRBV7-6 few TRBD1 CASSLLRAGTGNTGELFF TGTGCCAGCAGCCTACTACGCGCCGGGACAGGGAACACCGGGGAGCTGTTTTTT
TRBJ2-2 TRBV7-3 . . CASSSRESGELFF TGTGCCAGCAGCTCCCGGGAGAGCGGGGAGCTGTTTTTT
TRBJ2-3 TRBV6-5 few TRBD2 CASSMPGLSDTQYF TGTGCCAGCAGCATGCCGGGACTATCCGATACGCAGTATTTT
TRBJ1-1 TRBV7-2 many TRBD1 CASSLAGTGANTEAFF TGTGCCAGCAGCTTAGCCGGGACAGGGGCGAACACTGAAGCTTTCTTT
TRBJ2-1 TRBV6-2/TRBV6-3 . . CASSYLVSDINEQFF TGTGCCAGCAGTTACCTGGTATCAGACATCAATGAGCAGTTCTTC
TRBJ2-7 TRBV7-9 many . CASSSGGDSYEQYF TGTGCCAGCAGCTCCGGCGGTGACAGCTACGAGCAGTACTTC
TRBJ1-1 TRBV7-2 many . CASSPIDRGLNTEAFF TGTGCCAGCAGCCCCATCGATAGGGGTTTGAACACTGAAGCTTTCTTT
TRBJ1-4 TRBV7-6 . . CASKPAGGKGKLFF TGTGCCAGCAAACCTGCGGGGGGGAAGGGAAAACTGTTTTTT
TRBJ2-5 TRBV7-6 many . CASSLTRKETQYF TGTGCCAGCAGCTTAACTAGGAAAGAGACCCAGTACTTC
TRBJ2-3 TRBV24-1 few TRBD2 CATSDPNIAGAADTQYF TGTGCCACCAGTGACCCGAACATAGCGGGAGCCGCAGATACGCAGTATTTT
TRBJ2-2 TRBV5-8 . . CASSPGQINTGELFF TGTGCCAGCAGCCCTGGACAGATCAACACCGGGGAGCTGTTTTTT
TRBJ1-1 TRBV18 . . CASSPQGESTEAFF TGTGCCAGCTCACCACAAGGGGAGAGCACTGAAGCTTTCTTT
TRBJ2-1 TRBV6-2/TRBV6-3 few . CASRDLSRQFF TGTGCCAGCAGGGACCTAAGCAGGCAGTTCTTC
TRBJ2-3 TRBV7-2 few TRBD2 CASSLAGAGADTQYF TGTGCCAGCAGCTTAGCGGGAGCGGGGGCAGATACGCAGTATTTT
TRBJ1-6 TRBV2 . TRBD1 CASHGQGDSPLHF TGTGCCAGCCACGGACAGGGAGATTCACCCCTCCACTTT
TRBJ2-1 TRBV15 . . CATSRQVSYNEQFF TGTGCCACCAGCAGACAGGTCTCCTACAATGAGCAGTTCTTC
TRBJ2-3 TRBV5-5 . . CAGSVGGRTDTQYF TGTGCCGGATCTGTAGGGGGGAGAACAGATACGCAGTATTTT
TRBJ1-5 TRBV6-8 few TRBD1 CASQDRRDQPQHF TGTGCCAGCCAGGACAGGAGAGATCAGCCCCAGCATTTT
TRBJ2-5 TRBV7-2 many . CASGGGVQETQYF TGTGCCAGCGGGGGTGGAGTGCAAGAGACCCAGTACTTC
TRBJ2-7 TRBV29-1 . . CSAVPGNGYEQYF TGCAGCGCTGTCCCCGGAAATGGGTACGAGCAGTACTTC
TRBJ2-1 TRBV12-3/TRBV12-4 . . CASIRDYEQFF TGTGCCAGCATAAGGGATTATGAGCAGTTCTTC
TRBJ1-4 TRBV7-6 . . CASSLGPGPSNEKLFF TGTGCCAGCAGCTTAGGGCCGGGTCCTAGTAATGAAAAACTGTTTTTT
TRBJ2-1 TRBV11-1 many TRBD2 CASSGRLAGNNEQFF TGTGCCAGCAGCGGAAGACTAGCGGGGAACAATGAGCAGTTCTTC
TRBJ2-5 TRBV7-8 . TRBD2 CASSLRKLAGDQETQYF TGTGCCAGCAGCTTACGGAAACTAGCGGGAGACCAAGAGACCCAGTACTTC
TRBJ1-6 TRBV6-2/TRBV6-3 few TRBD1 CASSYGTANSPLHF TGTGCCAGCAGTTACGGGACAGCCAATTCACCCCTCCACTTT
TRBJ2-1 TRBV7-2 many . CASSSRQGGIYNEQFF TGTGCCAGCAGCTCCCGACAGGGCGGGATTTACAATGAGCAGTTCTTC
TRBJ1-5 TRBV6-2/TRBV6-3 . TRBD1 CASSYATGRQPQHF TGTGCCAGCAGTTACGCGACAGGGCGTCAGCCCCAGCATTTT
TRBJ2-1 TRBV20-1 many . CSATHTSSYNEQFF TGCAGTGCTACCCATACTAGCTCCTACAATGAGCAGTTCTTC
TRBJ1-6 TRBV12-3/TRBV12-4 . . CASSLATSTLHF TGTGCCAGCAGTTTAGCTACTTCAACCCTCCACTTT
TRBJ1-5 TRBV4-2 few TRBD1 CASSQEWQGGNQPQHF TGTGCCAGCAGCCAAGAGTGGCAGGGGGGAAATCAGCCCCAGCATTTT
TRBJ1-2 TRBV28 . TRBD1 CASAIPGTGVLSYTF TGTGCCAGCGCAATTCCCGGGACAGGGGTTTTGAGCTACACCTTC